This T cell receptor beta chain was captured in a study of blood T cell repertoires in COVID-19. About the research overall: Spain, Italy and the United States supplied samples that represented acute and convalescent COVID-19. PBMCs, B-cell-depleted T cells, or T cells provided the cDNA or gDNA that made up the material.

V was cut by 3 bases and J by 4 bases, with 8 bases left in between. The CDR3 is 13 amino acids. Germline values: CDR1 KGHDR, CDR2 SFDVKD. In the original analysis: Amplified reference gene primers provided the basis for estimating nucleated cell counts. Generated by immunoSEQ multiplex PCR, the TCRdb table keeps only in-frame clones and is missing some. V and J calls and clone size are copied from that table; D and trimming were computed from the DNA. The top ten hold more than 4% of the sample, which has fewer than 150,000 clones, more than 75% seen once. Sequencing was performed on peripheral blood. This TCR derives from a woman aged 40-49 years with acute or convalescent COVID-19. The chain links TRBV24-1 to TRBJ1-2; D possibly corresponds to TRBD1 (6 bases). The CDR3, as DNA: TGTGCCACCAGTGATCCGGACAGCTATGGCTACACCTTC. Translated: CATSDPDSYGYTF.